Below are 19 T cell receptor beta chains sequenced from a single sample in a study of neurological immune-mediated disorders. Via MiXCR, TCRdb re-called the 5' RACE reads, giving one row per CDR3 protein. The sample gives approximately 39,000 distinct CDR3 sequences, 6.5% to 7.5% of which show up once; 5.5% to 6% is in the top ten. Sequenced material: CD4+ T cells from blood. Receptor source: a man in his fifties in good health.

Ten or more counts support this clonotype. The rearrangement uses TRBV5-1 and TRBJ1-2; D is possibly TRBD1 (6 bases). V was clipped by 2 bases and J by 4 bases, with 15 bases between them. The length of the CDR3 is 15 residues. CDR1 is SGHRS and CDR2 is YFSETQ in the germline V gene. The CDR3 sequence is CASSFAPGDGYGYTF. CDR3 DNA sequence: TGCGCCAGCAGCTTTGCACCAGGGGACGGCTATGGCTACACCTTC.

The table lists this clonotype with many counts. The chain has TRBV5-6 and TRBJ2-7; D gene unclear. Germline CDR1 reads SGHDT; CDR2 reads YYEEEE. V gave up 4 bases and J gave up 3 bases, with 5 bases separating them. The CDR3 totals 11 residues. The CDR3 here is CASSTYYEQYF. The CDR3 bases are TGTGCCAGCAGCACATACTACGAGCAGTACTTC.

This clonotype was counted at least ten times. This chain connects TRBV5-5 to TRBJ1-5; the D gene is possibly TRBD1 (5 bases). V lost 0 bases and J 5 bases, leaving 12 bases between the germline ends. In germline, CDR1 is SGHKS, CDR2 YYEKEE (reference sequence). This CDR3 has 15 residues. The CDR3 nucleotides read TGTGCCAGCAGCTTGGGGGGGAATGGGGATCAGCCCCAGCATTTT. Encoded protein: CASSLGGNGDQPQHF. The full variable domain, with the rest looked up from reference TRBV5-5 and TRBJ1-5, is DAGVTQSPTHLIKTRGQQVTLRCSPISGHKSVSWYQQVLGQGPQFIFQYYEKEERGRGNFPDRFSARQFPNYSSELNVNALLLGDSALYLCASSLGGNGDQPQHFGDGTRLSIL.

This clonotype was recorded many times. As DNA, the CDR3 is TGCAGTGCTAGGACCTCGACTAGCGGGAACAATGAGCAGTTCTTC. This gives the protein CSARTSTSGNNEQFF. The chain joins TRBV20-1 to TRBJ2-1; 11 bases are a match to TRBD2. The germline CDR1 and CDR2 sequences are DFQATT and SNEGSKA (reference sequence). V lost 3 bases to trimming and J lost 5 bases; unmatched junction nucleotides: 6. This CDR3 has 15 amino acids.

V gene TRBV30 combines with J gene TRBJ1-5; D might be TRBD1 (5 bases). This CDR3 has 13 residues. Germline CDR1 reads GTSNPN; CDR2 reads SVGIG (reference sequence). Trimming stripped 6 bases from V and 9 bases from J, with 18 bases between. The CDR3 protein is CACQTGDQLPQHF. The DNA of the CDR3 is TGTGCCTGCCAAACAGGAGACCAATTGCCCCAGCATTTT.

This clonotype was recorded many times. This sequence joins TRBV27 and TRBJ2-5; weak D call: TRBD2 (6 bases). This CDR3 has 15 amino acids. The germline gives CDR1 MNHEY, CDR2 SMNVEV (reference sequence). V shed 8 bases and J shed 4 bases, with 20 bases lying between them. The DNA of the CDR3 is TGTGCCAGCCAGCCGGGACTCACCCGCCCAGAGACCCAGTACTTC. Encoded protein: CASQPGLTRPETQYF.

This clonotype has ten or more counts. The chain joins TRBV7-9 to TRBJ2-7; 11 bases match TRBD1. The CDR3 totals 17 residues. The germline gives CDR1 SEHNR, CDR2 FQNEAQ (reference sequence). Trimming took 0 bases from V and 4 from J; bases not matched to a gene: 8. CDR3 coding DNA: TGTGCCAGCAGCTTAGCCGGGACAGGGGGAAAACCGTACGAGCAGTACTTC. Translated, it gives CASSLAGTGGKPYEQYF.

Ten or more counts support this clonotype. The gene calls are TRBV10-3 and TRBJ2-5; TRBD1 might be the D (6 bases). V lost 0 bases, J lost 7 bases, and 15 bases lay in between. Germline CDR1 and CDR2: ENHRY and SYGVKD. CDR3 length: 15 residues. For the CDR3, the DNA is TGTGCCATCAGTGAGTCCGGGCAGGGGACGACGACCCAGTACTTC. Its translation: CAISESGQGTTTQYF.

This clonotype was found many times. The gene calls are TRBV5-1 and TRBJ2-7, with 12 bases aligning to TRBD2. Looked up from germline, CDR1 is SGHRS and CDR2 is YFSETQ. The trim removed 5 bases at V and 1 base at J, leaving 4 bases unmatched. The length of the CDR3 is 15 residues. The CDR3 nucleotides read TGCGCCAGCAGGGACGGACTAGCGGGGTCCTACGAGCAGTACTTC. It yields the protein CASRDGLAGSYEQYF.

This clonotype was observed many times. This rearrangement joins TRBV12-3 or TRBV12-4 to TRBJ2-1; D uncertain. V shed 5 bases and J shed 6 bases, with 14 bases lying between them. The CDR3 consists of 14 residues. CDR3 amino acids: CASSRSGIFNEQFF. For the CDR3, the DNA is TGTGCCAGCAGTCGGAGTGGGATTTTCAATGAGCAGTTCTTC.

Many counts were recorded for this clonotype. The chain joins TRBV5-1 to TRBJ2-3; TRBD2 matches at 8 bases. CDR1 and CDR2 from the germline V gene are SGHRS and YFSETQ. V shed 2 bases, J shed 0 bases, and the junction held 5 bases outside the gene matches. There are 16 residues in the CDR3. The CDR3 DNA follows: TGCGCCAGCAGCTTCATAGCGGGGACAAGCACAGATACGCAGTATTTT. It encodes CASSFIAGTSTDTQYF. Variable domain in full (rest from reference TRBV5-1 and TRBJ2-3): KAGVTQTPRYLIKTRGQQVTLSCSPISGHRSVSWYQQTPGQGLQFLFEYFSETQRNKGNFPGRFSGRQFSNSRSEMNVSTLELGDSALYLCASSFIAGTSTDTQYFGPGTRLTVL.

This clonotype was counted at least ten times. The chain combines TRBV6-1 with TRBJ2-2; 9 positions match TRBD2. J lost 6 bases, V lost 6 bases, and 2 bases had no gene match. There are 13 residues in the CDR3. Germline V lookup: CDR1 MNHNS, CDR2 SASEGT. The DNA for the CDR3 is TGTGCCAGCAGGAGCGGGAGGCCCGGGGAGCTGTTTTTT. It translates to CASRSGRPGELFF.

This clonotype was found many times. CDR3 nucleotides: TGTGCCAGCAGCCCCGGACAGCTCTACGAGCAGTACTTC. This gives the protein CASSPGQLYEQYF. The V call is TRBV21-1, the J call TRBJ2-7; the table gives TRBD1 as D, unverified against the DNA. TRBV21-1 represents a pseudogene. There are 13 residues in the CDR3.

This clonotype was recorded many times. This chain uses TRBV28 with TRBJ2-5, with unresolved D. Germline CDR1 MDHEN, CDR2 SYDVKM. V lost 7 bases, J lost 5 bases, and 17 bases lay in between. CDR3 length equals 14 residues. This chain's CDR3 is CASTLRWLRETQYF. CDR3 in DNA: TGTGCCAGCACCTTACGGTGGCTTCGGGAGACCCAGTACTTC. Full variable domain (missing parts from reference TRBV28 and TRBJ2-5): DVKVTQSSRYLVKRTGEKVFLECVQDMDHENMFWYRQDPGLGLRLIYFSYDVKMKEKGDIPEGYSVSREKKERFSLILESASTNQTSMYLCASTLRWLRETQYFGPGTRLLVL.

V and J are TRBV20-1 and TRBJ2-6; D unresolved. This CDR3 comprises 15 residues. V lost 0 bases and J lost 0, with 6 bases in between. Germline CDR1 is DFQATT and CDR2 is SNEGSKA (reference sequence). The CDR3 loop reads CSARDPGSGANVLTF. CDR3 in DNA: TGCAGTGCTAGAGATCCGGGCTCTGGGGCCAACGTCCTGACTTTC.

This clonotype occurred many times. The genes are TRBV6-2 or TRBV6-3 and TRBJ2-7; TRBD2 matches at 9 bases. The CDR3 covers 15 residues. CDR1 and CDR2 from the germline V gene are MNHEY and SVGEGT. The J segment lost 0 bases and the V segment lost 4 bases, leaving 4 bases of the junction unmatched. The CDR3 loop reads CASSLLAGLSYEQYF. The CDR3, as DNA: TGTGCCAGCAGTTTGCTAGCGGGACTCTCCTACGAGCAGTACTTC.

This clonotype was picked up many times. The chain employs TRBV7-2 and TRBJ2-3; D call uncertain. The CDR3 totals 13 residues. Trimming stripped 4 bases from V and 9 bases from J, with 14 bases between. CDR1 and CDR2 from the germline V gene are SGHTA and FQGNSA. The CDR3 sequence is CASSYGWAGTQYF. CDR3 nucleotides: TGTGCCAGCAGCTATGGCTGGGCCGGCACGCAGTATTTT. The full variable domain, with the rest looked up from reference TRBV7-2 and TRBJ2-3, is GAGVSQSPSNKVTEKGKDVELRCDPISGHTALYWYRQSLGQGLEFLIYFQGNSAPDKSGLPSDRFSAERTGGSVSTLTIQRTQQEDSAVYLCASSYGWAGTQYFGPGTRLTVL.

The table lists this clonotype with many counts. This chain uses TRBV10-3 with TRBJ2-7; D call uncertain. This CDR3 is 12 amino acids long. Germline V gene lookup returns CDR1 ENHRY and CDR2 SYGVKD. Trimming shortened V by 3 bases and J by 4 bases, and 7 bases separated the two germline ends. The CDR3 sequence is CAISDKGYEQYF. The CDR3, as DNA: TGTGCCATCAGTGACAAGGGTTACGAGCAGTACTTC.

This clonotype came up many times. This rearrangement joins TRBV7-2 to TRBJ2-1, with unresolved D. The CDR3 has 13 residues. CDR1 and CDR2 (germline): SGHTA, FQGNSA. V shed 7 bases and J shed 0 bases, with 7 bases lying between them. The CDR3 nucleotides read TGTGCCAGCAAGATGAGCTCCTACAATGAGCAGTTCTTC. Translating it yields CASKMSSYNEQFF.